Sequencing of this T cell receptor beta chain was carried out in a study of T cell repertoires in cytomegalovirus infection. The overall study: An indication of both CMV infection and matching HLA type came from public TCR beta signatures.

There are 16 residues in the CDR3. Per the germline V gene, CDR1 is MNHGY and CDR2 is SAAAGT. V lost 0 bases and J lost 9, with 18 bases in between. Worth noting for this clonotype: Its antigen remains unidentified.

From the reads, TCRdb called clonotypes with MiXCR, one entry per CDR3 protein. Of over 100,000 distinct CDR3 sequences listed, 25% to 35% are singletons. The sequences come from CD8+ T cells from cultured PBMCs, collected from culture after CMV antigen stimulation. The sequence came from a human donor in good health (CMV status not recorded). Some clones in this sample may be carry-over from other donors' samples. The chain employs TRBV6-8 and TRBJ2-1; D is perhaps TRBD2 (7 bases). The CDR3: CASSYSLGQGRVEQFF. The CDR3, as DNA: TGTGCCAGCAGTTACTCTTTGGGGCAGGGGAGGGTTGAGCAGTTCTTC.